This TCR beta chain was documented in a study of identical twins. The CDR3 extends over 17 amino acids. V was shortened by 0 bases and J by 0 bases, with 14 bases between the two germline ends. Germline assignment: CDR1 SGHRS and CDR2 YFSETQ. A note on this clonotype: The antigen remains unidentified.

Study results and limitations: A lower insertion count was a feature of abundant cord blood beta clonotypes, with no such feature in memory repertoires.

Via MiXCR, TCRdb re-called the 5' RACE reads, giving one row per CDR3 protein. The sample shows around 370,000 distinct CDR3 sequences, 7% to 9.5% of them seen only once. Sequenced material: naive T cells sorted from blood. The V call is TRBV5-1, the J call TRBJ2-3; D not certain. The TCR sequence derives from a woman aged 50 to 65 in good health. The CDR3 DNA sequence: TGCGCCAGCAGCTTGGAGCCACGGGTACTTAGCACAGATACGCAGTATTTT. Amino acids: CASSLEPRVLSTDTQYF.